The source of this T cell receptor beta chain is a study of radiotherapy plus CTLA-4 blockade in lung cancer. Study information: With approximately 33% of patients having disease control, objective responses were seen in approximately 18%. Study-level results: The best prediction of response reportedly came from early blood T cell clone dynamics, with interferon-beta.

Chemo-refractory metastatic non-small-cell lung cancer patients were treated with focal radiation plus CTLA-4 blockade with ipilimumab. Regarding this clone: What it recognizes is unknown.

The repertoire was sequenced with immunoSEQ multiplex PCR; TCRdb's copy has only in-frame clones and lacks some. The repertoire holds about 55,000 clones, approximately 82% seen once, with 5% to 7.5% in the top ten. The V segment lost 4 bases and the J segment 12 bases; nucleotides outside the gene matches: 12. CDR3 size: 13 residues. Germline V gives CDR1 SQVTM, CDR2 ANQGSEA. Material: peripheral blood, obtained from a patient treated with radiotherapy plus ipilimumab. The sequence came from a human donor with non-small cell lung cancer whose response to radiotherapy plus ipilimumab could not be evaluated. The chain joins TRBV29-1 to TRBJ2-1, with 7 bases lining up with TRBD1. The CDR3 region is CSVGASLTGRQFF. CDR3 sequence (DNA): TGCAGCGTTGGAGCCTCCTTGACAGGGAGGCAGTTCTTC.